Each of the 15 T cell receptor beta chains below was sequenced from the same sample in a study of T cells in Graves' hyperthyroidism and ophthalmopathy. Regions amplified from RNA transcripts were the TCR beta CDR3 regions. First-round RT-PCR targeting the TCR CDR3 was performed with the HTBI primer set. Each CDR3 protein is one row after TCRdb ran MiXCR on the multiplex PCR reads. Seen here are approximately 600,000 distinct CDR3 sequences, around 14% observed once, and the top ten hold 7.1%. Sequenced: blood. Receptors were obtained from a woman younger than 30 with Graves' ophthalmopathy.

This clonotype appeared many times. V gene TRBV6-1 combines with J gene TRBJ1-1; no reliable D call. V was trimmed by 5 bases and J by 4 bases, leaving 23 bases between them. The length of the CDR3 is 17 residues. Germline loops: CDR1 MNHNS, CDR2 SASEGT. The CDR3 coding sequence is TGTGCCAGCAGTTACCGAGGGTACCAGAGCTTTGGCACTGAAGCTTTCTTT. Translating gives CASSYRGYQSFGTEAFF.

This clonotype was detected many times. V usage is TRBV19 and J usage is TRBJ2-5, with TRBD2 matching over 16 bases. Germline CDR1 reads LNHDA; CDR2 reads SQIVND (reference sequence). Trimming cost V 5 bases and J 1 base; bases outside gene matches: 16. The CDR3 loop spans 21 amino acids. CDR3 nucleotide sequence: TGTGCCAGTAGTCGCCCGGGACTAGCGGGAGGGATTGGGGACGGCCAAGAGACCCAGTACTTC. Amino acids: CASSRPGLAGGIGDGQETQYF.

This clonotype was seen many times. The V and J genes are TRBV28 and TRBJ2-7, with 10 bases aligning to TRBD1. V trimming: 2 bases; J trimming: 5 bases; junction bases outside the gene matches: 21. Germline CDR1 reads MDHEN; CDR2 reads SYDVKM. CDR3 size: 20 residues. CDR3 bases: TGTGCCAGCAGTTTAGTCTTGTCCGGTTTTCAAGGGACAGGGGACGACGAGCAGTACTTC. This gives the protein CASSLVLSGFQGTGDDEQYF.

In its sample, this clonotype was seen many times. This chain uses TRBV29-1 with TRBJ1-1; a weak D match, TRBD1 (5 bases). Trimming removed 4 bases from V and 4 bases from J, with 16 bases in between. The CDR3 loop spans 14 amino acids. CDR1 is SQVTM and CDR2 is ANQGSEA in the germline V gene. CDR3 bases: TGCAGCGTTGTGGCGGGGGGTCGTGGCACTGAAGCTTTCTTT. Protein sequence: CSVVAGGRGTEAFF.

The V call is TRBV19, the J call TRBJ2-7, with D possibly TRBD2 on 5 matching bases. Germline loops: CDR1 LNHDA, CDR2 SQIVND (reference sequence). Trimming shortened V by 3 bases and J by 2 bases, and 11 bases separated the two germline ends. The length of the CDR3 is 14 residues. This CDR3 reads CASSIGRVPYEQYF. CDR3 DNA: TGTGCCAGTAGTATCGGGCGGGTTCCCTACGAGCAGTACTTC.

This clonotype was counted many times. The gene calls are TRBV14 and TRBJ2-1, with 11 bases identical to TRBD1. Losses at the gene ends were 5 bases for V and 6 bases for J; bases not matched to a gene: 9. Germline CDR1 is SGHDN and CDR2 is FVKESK. The CDR3 has 16 amino acids. The CDR3 region is CASSIPGTGGLNEQFF. CDR3 in DNA: TGTGCCAGCAGCATCCCCGGGACAGGGGGGCTCAATGAGCAGTTCTTC.

The sample holds many counts of this clonotype. The chain has TRBV18 and TRBJ2-1; 11 nucleotides line up with TRBD1. V was pared by 5 bases and J by 3 bases, with 3 bases of the junction left unmatched. The CDR3 runs 15 residues. Germline V lookup: CDR1 KGHSH, CDR2 LQKENI. The DNA for the CDR3 is TGTGCCAGCTCATCGGGACAGGGGGTCTACAATGAGCAGTTCTTC. It is translated as CASSSGQGVYNEQFF. The variable domain in full, completed from reference TRBV18 and TRBJ2-1, reads NAGVMQNPRHLVRRRGQEARLRCSPMKGHSHVYWYRQLPEEGLKFMVYLQKENIIDESGMPKERFSAEFPKEGPSILRIQQVVRGDSAAYFCASSSGQGVYNEQFFGPGTRLTVL.

This clonotype was detected many times. The CDR3 region is CASSSNHNEQFF. The CDR3 DNA sequence: TGTGCCAGCAGCTCCAACCACAATGAGCAGTTCTTC. V and J are TRBV7-3 and TRBJ2-1; unclear D gene. The CDR3 loop spans 12 amino acids. Germline V gene lookup returns CDR1 SGHTA and CDR2 FQGTGA. The V and J ends lost 4 bases and 5 bases respectively, with 6 bases between them.

This clonotype was detected many times. The chain recombines TRBV20-1 with TRBJ2-1, with D tentatively TRBD2 (6 bases). Germline V CDR1 and CDR2: DFQATT, SNEGSKA (reference sequence). The CDR3 extends over 15 amino acids. Trimming took 0 bases from V and 5 from J, leaving 14 bases between them. DNA for the CDR3: TGCAGTGCTAGAGATGAGACTAGTTTTGACAATGAGCAGTTCTTC. Amino acid sequence: CSARDETSFDNEQFF.

Remarks on this clonotype: Possible read error: a much larger clone is one base away. The V call is TRBV12-3 or TRBV12-4, the J call TRBJ1-1, with no clear D. The CDR3 contains 14 residues. Trimming cost V 4 bases and J 0 bases, with 9 bases left between them. CDR3 sequence reads: CASSSYRLNTEAFF. The CDR3 coding sequence is TGTGCCAGCAGTTCATATCGCCTGAACACTGAAGCTTTCTTT.

Many counts were recorded for this clonotype. V gene TRBV6-1 combines with J gene TRBJ1-3; D might be TRBD1 (6 bases). Deletions cut 5 bases from V and 4 bases from J, with 15 bases between. The CDR3 has 15 residues. Germline lookup yields CDR1 MNHNS and CDR2 SASEGT. This CDR3 is CASSRTQGRGNTIYF. In nucleotides, the CDR3 is TGTGCCAGCAGTCGAACCCAGGGGCGAGGAAACACCATATATTTT.

This clonotype was picked up many times. The chain combines TRBV30 with TRBJ2-1; no clear D. With 5 bases removed from V and 4 bases from J, the gap between germline ends came to 15 bases. Germline assignment: CDR1 GTSNPN and CDR2 SVGIG (reference sequence). The CDR3 has 14 amino acids. CDR3 in DNA: TGTGCCTGGTCAGGCAGACTTGGGTACAATGAGCAGTTCTTC. This encodes CAWSGRLGYNEQFF.

This clonotype appeared many times. The chain employs TRBV5-1 and TRBJ2-5; perhaps TRBD1 as D (5 bases). The CDR3 is made up of 15 amino acids. The V end was cut by 0 bases, the J end by 0 bases, with 9 bases between. Germline-derived CDR1 and CDR2 are SGHRS and YFSETQ. The DNA for the CDR3 is TGCGCCAGCAGCTTGGGGACAAGGAACCAAGAGACCCAGTACTTC. Encoded protein: CASSLGTRNQETQYF.

This clonotype occurred many times. The V and J genes are TRBV7-8 and TRBJ1-4, with 10 nucleotides matching TRBD1. V shed 0 bases and J 6 bases; nucleotides not matched to a gene: 1. Germline CDR1 and CDR2: SGHVS and FQNEAQ. The CDR3 length is 15 residues. The CDR3 spells CASSLAGTGDEKLFF. In nucleotides, the CDR3 is TGTGCCAGCAGCTTAGCGGGGACAGGGGATGAAAAACTGTTTTTT.

This clonotype appeared many times. The CDR3 region has the DNA TGTGCCAGCAGTGAACAGGTCCGCGCCTACGAGCAGTACTTC. Translation gives CASSEQVRAYEQYF. This chain links TRBV6-1 with TRBJ2-7; D is undetermined. CDR3 size: 14 residues. Germline assignment: CDR1 MNHNS and CDR2 SASEGT. The ends were cut back, 2 bases at V and 2 bases at J, with 10 bases in the middle.